This TCR beta chain was recorded in a study of OX40 agonist ivuxolimab in advanced cancers. Study-wide context: Given to patients was ivuxolimab, an agonistic anti-OX40 (CD134) antibody. Dosing consisted of intravenous ivuxolimab at 0.01 to 10 mg/kg every 2 weeks.

A note on this clone: Its antigen is not known.

Study conclusions and caveats: Expansion of clones was among the lowest in partial responders at 0.1-3.0 mg/kg. In general, CD8+ T cells held more expanded clones than CD4+ did, on average.

This CDR3 has 19 residues. V was pared by 4 bases and J by 0 bases, with 20 bases between. Germline V gene data show CDR1 as SGHRS and CDR2 as YFSETQ. Clones were sequenced by immunoSEQ multiplex PCR, and TCRdb holds only the in-frame ones, with some missing. The sample comprises some 24,000 clones, approximately 78% of which are singletons, and under 1.5% rests with the top ten. The sequence was collected from an adult with an advanced solid tumor such as melanoma, head and neck, liver or kidney cancer. The sample was CD4+ or CD8+ T cells sorted from blood, taken in a trial of the OX40 agonist ivuxolimab. This sequence joins TRBV5-1 and TRBJ2-6; D might be TRBD1 (5 bases). CDR3: CASSGGQGHLSSGANVLTF. Written as DNA, the CDR3 is TGCGCCAGCAGCGGTGGTCAGGGTCATCTTAGCTCTGGGGCCAACGTCCTGACTTTC.